Below, 25 T cell receptor beta chains from the same sample are listed, as sequenced in a study of beta chain features in type 1 diabetes. The study, taken as a whole, reports: Shortening that was moderate but significant affected the TCRB CDR3s of Type 1 diabetes patients in all four CD4+ subsets.

No antigen is known for these receptors. The study reverse transcribed the entire isolated RNA, so it sequenced expressed TCRB transcripts. Assay: immunoSEQ multiplex PCR; the TCRdb copy retains only in-frame clones and omits some. The sample contains approximately 170,000 clones, roughly 59% of which appear only once. Sequenced sample: naive CD4+ T cells from blood. All receptors derive from a man aged 30 to 45 with type 1 diabetes.

This clone was detected only a few times. The V and J genes are TRBV29-1 and TRBJ1-2, with D possibly TRBD1 on 5 matching bases. The germline V gene has CDR1 SQVTM and CDR2 ANQGSEA. CDR3 size: 10 residues. Between the trimmed V and J ends, which lost 4 bases and 13 bases, there was a span of 13 bases. CDR3 sequence: CSVGQSGSTF. The CDR3 bases are TGCAGCGTTGGACAGAGCGGAAGCACCTTC.

The chain employs TRBV5-1 and TRBJ2-5, with D possibly matching TRBD2 (6 bases). Trimming removed 6 bases at V and 2 bases at J, with 11 bases between. Germline V lookup: CDR1 SGHRS, CDR2 YFSETQ. This CDR3 is 13 amino acids long. CDR3 sequence reads: CASIGGIQETQYF. DNA of the CDR3: TGCGCCAGCATTGGGGGGATTCAAGAGACCCAGTACTTC.

This clone was observed a few times. J is TRBJ2-3 and V is TRBV11-2; D unresolved. V was trimmed by 7 bases and J by 5 bases, leaving 13 bases between them. Germline CDR1 SGHAT, CDR2 FQNNGV. The CDR3 is made up of 13 amino acids. The DNA for the CDR3 is TGTGCCAGCAATTCCCAATGGGGAGATACGCAGTATTTT. Residues: CASNSQWGDTQYF.

This chain connects TRBV28 to TRBJ1-2; weak D call: TRBD1 (6 bases). V lost 6 bases and J 5 bases, leaving 22 bases between the germline ends. Germline CDR1 is MDHEN and CDR2 is SYDVKM. The CDR3 spans 16 residues. The DNA of the CDR3 is TGTGCCAGCAGCACCGAAGGGCGGGGGCCCCAATATGGCTACACCTTC. Protein sequence: CASSTEGRGPQYGYTF.

This chain uses TRBV15 with TRBJ2-3; 9 bases fit TRBD2. The CDR3 sequence is 13 residues long. V lost 8 bases and J lost 5; bases outside the gene matches: 5. Germline V gene data show CDR1 as LNHNV and CDR2 as YYDKDF (reference sequence). The CDR3 here is CATRGGAEDTQYF. CDR3 bases: TGTGCCACCCGCGGGGGGGCTGAAGATACGCAGTATTTT. Full variable domain (outside the CDR3, taken from reference TRBV15 and TRBJ2-3): DAMVIQNPRYQVTQFGKPVTLSCSQTLNHNVMYWYQQKSSQAPKLLFHYYDKDFNNEADTPDNFQSRRPNTSFCFLDIRSPGLGDTAMYLCATRGGAEDTQYFGPGTRLTVL.

CDR3 residues: CASSPHREDEQFF. CDR3 DNA sequence: TGTGCCAGCAGCCCACACAGGGAGGATGAGCAGTTCTTC. The chain recombines TRBV9 with TRBJ2-1, with D perhaps matching TRBD1 or TRBD2 (6 bases each). The germline CDR1 and CDR2 sequences are SGDLS and YYNGEE. This CDR3 contains 13 residues. Trimming removed 4 bases from V and 8 bases from J, with 13 bases in between.

This chain connects TRBV7-9 to TRBJ1-2, with TRBD1 identical over 9 bases. V was clipped by 5 bases and J by 3 bases; unmatched bases: 7. Germline lookup yields CDR1 SEHNR and CDR2 FQNEAQ (reference sequence). The CDR3 spans 15 residues. The DNA of the CDR3 is TGTGCCAGCAGCAACAGACAGGGGGTGGACTATGGCTACACCTTC. This sequence encodes CASSNRQGVDYGYTF.

On this clone itself: Its ends do not fully match the called genes, so a read error is possible. The rearrangement joins TRBV7-7 to TRBJ2-2, with D unresolved. CDR1 SSHAT and CDR2 FNYEAQ come from the germline V gene (reference sequence). This CDR3 has 14 residues. CDR3 in amino acids: CASSLGRDTGELFF. In nucleotides, the CDR3 is TGTGCTAGCAGCTTAGGAAGGGACACCGGGGAGCTGTTTTTT.

The gene calls are TRBV9 and TRBJ2-7; unclear D gene. Germline CDR1 reads SGDLS; CDR2 reads YYNGEE. The CDR3 totals 15 residues. V was clipped by 0 bases and J by 0 bases, with 10 bases between them. The chain's CDR3 is CASSVGPANSYEQYF. In DNA form, the CDR3 reads TGTGCCAGCAGCGTAGGACCGGCCAACTCCTACGAGCAGTACTTC.

This chain joins TRBV5-1 and TRBJ2-7; D possibly matches TRBD1 or TRBD2 (5 bases each). Trimming took 0 bases from V and 0 from J, leaving 10 bases between them. Germline V CDR1 and CDR2: SGHRS, YFSETQ. The CDR3 consists of 15 residues. The DNA of the CDR3 is TGCGCCAGCAGCTTGGAGGCAGGGAGCTCCTACGAGCAGTACTTC. Translation gives CASSLEAGSSYEQYF.

The chain employs TRBV5-1 and TRBJ1-1; 7 bases agree with TRBD1. Germline loops: CDR1 SGHRS, CDR2 YFSETQ. The trim removed 4 bases at V and 1 base at J, leaving 4 bases unmatched. The CDR3 contains 14 residues. The CDR3 here is CASSLRDRNTEAFF. The CDR3 DNA reads as TGCGCCAGCAGCCTCCGGGACAGGAACACTGAAGCTTTCTTT.

The chain uses TRBV25-1 and TRBJ2-1; TRBD2 aligns across 9 bases. The CDR3 is 16 amino acids. The V gene end was trimmed by 3 bases and the J gene end by 0 bases; junction bases not matched to a gene: 3. Per germline, CDR1 MGHDK and CDR2 SYGVNS. The CDR3 reads CASSDSGGSSYNEQFF. The CDR3 region has the DNA TGTGCCAGCAGTGATAGCGGGGGTAGCTCCTACAATGAGCAGTTCTTC.

The chain couples TRBV30 to TRBJ1-1; possible D gene TRBD1, 5 bases. There are 12 residues in the CDR3. CDR1 is GTSNPN and CDR2 is SVGIG in the germline V gene (reference sequence). CDR3 coding DNA: TGTGCGTACCAAAGGGGCTTCGCTGAAGCTTTCTTT. It encodes CAYQRGFAEAFF.

There are a few counts of this clone. This sequence joins TRBV9 and TRBJ2-5; D perhaps matches TRBD2 (5 bases). This CDR3 region has 13 residues. Trimming removed 1 base at V and 4 bases at J, with 8 bases between. In germline, CDR1 is SGDLS, CDR2 YYNGEE. The CDR3 sequence is CASSVTGVETQYF. Here the CDR3 DNA reads TGTGCCAGCAGCGTAACCGGGGTAGAGACCCAGTACTTC.

This chain uses TRBV10-3 with TRBJ2-1; no firm D call. Germline lookup yields CDR1 ENHRY and CDR2 SYGVKD. Trimming pared 0 bases from V and 8 bases from J, leaving 5 bases between. The CDR3 is 12 residues long. CDR3 loop: CAISESGYEQFF. The CDR3 DNA reads as TGTGCCATCAGTGAGTCCGGGTATGAGCAGTTCTTC.

The rearrangement links TRBV29-1 to TRBJ1-5; D possibly corresponds to TRBD1 (5 bases). This CDR3 has 14 residues. CDR1 is SQVTM, CDR2 ANQGSEA, per germline. V was cut by 5 bases and J by 2 bases, with 13 bases left in between. The CDR3 DNA reads as TGCAGCGTTAGTGGGGCGACGGGCAATCAGCCCCAGCATTTT. This encodes CSVSGATGNQPQHF.

The J gene is TRBJ1-4, the V gene TRBV7-2; perhaps TRBD1 as D (5 bases). The V and J ends lost 5 bases and 3 bases respectively, with 13 bases between them. The CDR3 is 15 amino acids. Per germline, CDR1 SGHTA and CDR2 FQGNSA. The CDR3 loop reads CASSPRHRSNEKLFF. The CDR3 bases are TGTGCCAGCAGCCCTCGACACAGGTCTAATGAAAAACTGTTTTTT.

J is TRBJ2-3 and V is TRBV30, with 7 positions matching TRBD2. The trim removed 4 bases at V and 14 bases at J, leaving 12 bases unmatched. The V gene's germline CDR1 is GTSNPN and CDR2 SVGIG (reference sequence). The CDR3 runs 12 residues. The CDR3 loop reads CAWTHSWEGWYF. The CDR3 nucleotides are TGTGCCTGGACCCACTCCTGGGAGGGGTGGTATTTT.

CDR3 sequence reads: CASSLWGQPAYEQYF. The CDR3 DNA reads as TGTGCCAGCAGCTTATGGGGGCAACCGGCCTACGAGCAGTACTTC. The genes are TRBV7-2 and TRBJ2-7; a weak D match, TRBD1 (6 bases). Germline V gives CDR1 SGHTA, CDR2 FQGNSA. V was pared by 2 bases and J by 2 bases, with 13 bases between. This CDR3 has 15 residues.

The chain couples TRBV11-2 to TRBJ2-7, with 7 bases identical to TRBD1. There are 15 residues in the CDR3. J gave up 2 bases and V 5 bases, and 9 bases lay outside the gene matches. CDR1 is SGHAT and CDR2 is FQNNGV in the germline V gene. Written as DNA, the CDR3 is TGTGCCAGCAGCCAGGGGGTAGACACCACCTACGAGCAGTACTTC. It translates to CASSQGVDTTYEQYF.

The chain couples TRBV11-3 to TRBJ2-1; the D gene is possibly TRBD2 (5 bases). Germline CDR1 SGHNT, CDR2 YENEEA. The CDR3 extends over 11 amino acids. The V gene lost 5 bases and the J gene lost 9 bases, with 8 bases spanning the gap. CDR3: CASSRGGEQFF. The CDR3 coding sequence is TGTGCCAGCAGCCGAGGAGGTGAGCAGTTCTTC.

The V call is TRBV9, the J call TRBJ2-3; D is perhaps TRBD1 or TRBD2 (5 bases each). Germline V gene lookup returns CDR1 SGDLS and CDR2 YYNGEE. V lost 3 bases to trimming and J lost 5 bases, with 13 bases between them. This CDR3 has 14 amino acids. CDR3 sequence (DNA): TGTGCCAGCAGCGCCAGCACTAGGGGAGATACGCAGTATTTT. This translates into CASSASTRGDTQYF. Based on the CDR3 plus reference TRBV9 and TRBJ2-3, the full variable domain is DSGVTQTPKHLITATGQRVTLRCSPRSGDLSVYWYQQSLDQGLQFLIQYYNGEERAKGNILERFSAQQFPDLHSELNLSSLELGDSALYFCASSASTRGDTQYFGPGTRLTVL.

This sequence joins TRBV15 and TRBJ1-4; no reliable D call. Germline assignment: CDR1 LNHNV and CDR2 YYDKDF (reference sequence). The CDR3 covers 20 residues. V was cut by 3 bases and J by 0 bases, with 23 bases left in between. The CDR3 sequence: CATSSYGVRHQIATNEKLFF. In DNA, the CDR3 is TGTGCCACCAGCAGCTATGGGGTGCGACACCAAATTGCAACTAATGAAAAACTGTTTTTT.

This clone was picked up one time. This chain uses TRBV4-1 with TRBJ2-7; tentative D call: TRBD2 (5 bases). Deletions cut 0 bases from V and 0 bases from J, with 9 bases between. Germline loops: CDR1 MGHRA, CDR2 YSYEKL. The CDR3 runs 15 residues. DNA of the CDR3: TGCGCCAGCAGCCAAGAAAGGAGGAGCTCCTACGAGCAGTACTTC. Protein sequence: CASSQERRSSYEQYF.

This chain connects TRBV12-5 to TRBJ2-1, with D tentatively TRBD1 (5 bases). CDR1 and CDR2 from the germline V gene are LGHNT and FRNRAP. The CDR3 has 14 amino acids. Trimming shortened V by 6 bases and J by 3 bases, and 12 bases separated the two germline ends. The CDR3 DNA sequence: TGTGCTAGTGGACCGCACGACAGCTACAATGAGCAGTTCTTC. Protein: CASGPHDSYNEQFF.